The 8 T cell receptor beta chains given below trace back to one sample, sequenced in a study of ipilimumab plus nivolumab after autologous stem cell transplantation. The data were produced by immunoSEQ multiplex PCR, yet TCRdb's version contains in-frame clones alone and is incomplete. The sample shows 10,000 to 15,000 clones, more than 70% of them seen only once. Sequencing was performed on PBMCs, taken in a trial of ipilimumab plus nivolumab as post-transplant consolidation. The receptors stem from a male donor with diffuse large B-cell lymphoma.

The CDR3 loop reads CASSHRSYEQYF. CDR3 in DNA: TGTGCCAGCAGCCATAGGTCCTACGAGCAGTACTTC. The chain has TRBV14 and TRBJ2-7; D unclear. V was pared by 3 bases and J by 1 base, with 4 bases between. Germline values: CDR1 SGHDN, CDR2 FVKESK. CDR3 length: 12 amino acids. The variable domain in full, completed from reference TRBV14 and TRBJ2-7, reads EAGVTQFPSHSVIEKGQTVTLRCDPISGHDNLYWYRRVMGKEIKFLLHFVKESKQDESGMPNNRFLAERTGGTYSTLKVQPAELEDSGVYFCASSHRSYEQYFGPGTRLTVT.

The chain has TRBV19 and TRBJ2-7, with 10 positions matching TRBD1. The germline V gene encodes CDR1 LNHDA and CDR2 SQIVND (reference sequence). Trimming at V came to 5 bases and at J to 4 bases, leaving 11 bases not matched to a gene. The CDR3 length is 16 residues. The CDR3 reads CASSSAGTGARYEQYF. CDR3 bases: TGTGCCAGTAGTTCCGCCGGGACAGGGGCCCGGTACGAGCAGTACTTC.

The chain employs TRBV7-7 and TRBJ2-6; no definite D call. From germline, CDR1 is SSHAT and CDR2 FNYEAQ (reference sequence). This CDR3 spans 14 amino acids. V was trimmed by 7 bases and J by 5 bases, leaving 12 bases between them. The CDR3 nucleotides are TGTGCCAGCATGCCACAAAGTCGGGCCAACGTCCTGACTTTC. It translates to CASMPQSRANVLTF.

The gene calls are TRBV9 and TRBJ2-5, with a weak D call TRBD2 (5 bases). The CDR3 is 13 amino acids. Germline V gives CDR1 SGDLS, CDR2 YYNGEE. The V end was cut by 0 bases, the J end by 2 bases, with 5 bases between. CDR3: CASSVGGQETQYF. The DNA for the CDR3 is TGTGCCAGCAGCGTAGGAGGGCAAGAGACCCAGTACTTC.

This chain uses TRBV21-1 with TRBJ1-5. TRBV21-1 is shown as a pseudogene. The CDR3 contains 9 residues. The CDR3 is CASSQPQHF. Written as DNA, the CDR3 is TGTGCCAGCAGTCAGCCCCAGCATTTT.

In this sample, this clone turned up a few times. The chain recombines TRBV7-9 with TRBJ1-5; D is unresolved. V was pared by 3 bases and J by 3 bases, with 9 bases between. CDR1 and CDR2 (germline): SEHNR, FQNEAQ (reference sequence). CDR3 length: 14 residues. CDR3 sequence (DNA): TGTGCCAGCAGCTTTGGACTCACCAATCAGCCCCAGCATTTT. As protein: CASSFGLTNQPQHF.

This sequence joins TRBV18 and TRBJ1-1; TRBD1 is a possible D gene (6 bases). The CDR3 consists of 14 residues. The V gene's germline CDR1 is KGHSH and CDR2 LQKENI. Between the trimmed V and J ends, which lost 3 bases and 6 bases, there was a span of 14 bases. CDR3 residues: CASSPRGGGAEAFF. CDR3 sequence (DNA): TGTGCCAGCTCACCCAGGGGAGGGGGGGCTGAAGCTTTCTTT.

V and J are TRBV6-5 and TRBJ1-6; D is ambiguous. Germline values: CDR1 MNHEY, CDR2 SVGAGI. V lost 0 bases to trimming and J lost 7 bases, with 7 bases between them. The CDR3 sequence is 14 residues long. CDR3 loop: CASSYSWKNSPLHF. In nucleotides, the CDR3 is TGTGCCAGCAGTTACTCGTGGAAGAATTCACCCCTCCACTTT.